Shown below are 7 T cell receptor beta chains from a single sample sequenced in a study of blood T cell repertoires in COVID-19. Clones were sequenced by immunoSEQ multiplex PCR, and TCRdb holds only the in-frame ones, with some missing. The data hold roughly 700,000 clones, with 80% to 90% observed a single time. Material for sequencing was peripheral blood. The receptors stem from a woman younger than 30 with acute or convalescent COVID-19.

The chain uses TRBV27 and TRBJ1-1, with TRBD1 identical over 7 bases. Germline CDR1 reads MNHEY; CDR2 reads SMNVEV (reference sequence). V shed 6 bases and J 0 bases; nucleotides not matched to a gene: 4. The CDR3 is 14 amino acids. The DNA for the CDR3 is TGTGCCAGCAGGTCGGACAGGTTGAACACTGAAGCTTTCTTT. The encoded protein is CASRSDRLNTEAFF.

The chain carries TRBV18 and TRBJ2-7; unclear D gene. CDR3 length: 14 residues. Per the germline V gene, CDR1 is KGHSH and CDR2 is LQKENI. Deletions cut 4 bases from V and 0 bases from J, with 10 bases between. The CDR3 DNA is TGTGCCAGCTCACAGACTTTCAGCTCCTACGAGCAGTACTTC. Translation gives CASSQTFSSYEQYF. Supplemented by reference TRBV18 and TRBJ2-7, the full variable domain reads NAGVMQNPRHLVRRRGQEARLRCSPMKGHSHVYWYRQLPEEGLKFMVYLQKENIIDESGMPKERFSAEFPKEGPSILRIQQVVRGDSAAYFCASSQTFSSYEQYFGPGTRLTVT.

J is TRBJ2-7 and V is TRBV5-4, with TRBD2 identical over 7 bases. The CDR3 runs 15 residues. CDR1 is SGHNT, CDR2 YYREEE, per germline (reference sequence). The trim removed 3 bases at V and 0 bases at J, leaving 6 bases unmatched. The CDR3 sequence: CASSSRGEISYEQYF. CDR3 sequence (DNA): TGTGCCAGCAGCTCCCGGGGGGAAATCTCCTACGAGCAGTACTTC. Drawing the rest from reference TRBV5-4 and TRBJ2-7, the complete variable domain is ETGVTQSPTHLIKTRGQQVTLRCSSQSGHNTVSWYQQALGQGPQFIFQYYREEENGRGNFPPRFSGLQFPNYSSELNVNALELDDSALYLCASSSRGEISYEQYFGPGTRLTVT.

CDR3 loop: CASSYARTGVGEQFF. The DNA for the CDR3 is TGTGCCAGCAGTTACGCACGGACAGGGGTCGGTGAGCAGTTCTTC. The genes are TRBV6-2 or TRBV6-3 and TRBJ2-1; 9 bases line up with TRBD1. The ends lost 2 bases at V and 9 bases at J; junction bases unmatched: 8. Looked up from germline, CDR1 is MNHEY and CDR2 is SVGEGT. This CDR3 is built from 15 residues.

This clone was seen a few times. The rearrangement links TRBV5-4 to TRBJ1-6, with 7 bases aligning to TRBD1. This CDR3 is built from 14 residues. Germline CDR1 is SGHNT and CDR2 is YYREEE (reference sequence). The V segment lost 4 bases and the J segment 7 bases; nucleotides outside the gene matches: 5. For the CDR3, the DNA is TGTGCCAGCAGCCGACAGGGAGGAAATTCACCCCTCCACTTT. Protein: CASSRQGGNSPLHF.

This chain joins TRBV28 and TRBJ2-6, with TRBD1 matching 7 bases. The CDR3 extends over 16 amino acids. V gave up 4 bases and J gave up 8 bases; unmatched junction bases: 11. Germline-derived CDR1 and CDR2 are MDHEN and SYDVKM. The CDR3 region is CASSSGPPTGPNVLTF. As DNA, the CDR3 is TGTGCCAGCAGTTCGGGCCCCCCGACAGGGCCCAACGTCCTGACTTTC.

This sequence joins TRBV9 and TRBJ2-3, with 10 positions matching TRBD1. Germline CDR1 is SGDLS and CDR2 is YYNGEE. The CDR3 is made up of 15 amino acids. With 4 bases clipped from V and 3 bases from J, the junction kept 5 bases outside the gene matches. In DNA, the CDR3 is TGTGCCAGCAGCCTAAGGACAGGGGGTACAGATACGCAGTATTTT. It translates to CASSLRTGGTDTQYF.